This T cell receptor beta chain was documented in a study of Ad26.COV2.S vaccination and SARS-CoV-2 variants (dated by TCRdb to about 2021). Study-level background: Vaccine-arm donors came from COV1001, a multicentre, randomized, double-blind, placebo-controlled phase I-IIa trial of Ad26.COV2.S in healthy adults. Ad26.COV2.S was given intramuscularly at 5x10^10 or 1x10^11 viral particles, as a single shot or as two shots 56 days apart. Sequencing of the TCRbeta repertoire served to evaluate the specificity and breadth of SARS-CoV-2-reactive T cell receptors following Ad26.COV2.S vaccination. Trial participants were randomized into five groups of five: low-dose or high-dose Ad26.COV2.S given once or twice, or placebo on both occasions. Throughout the experiments and outcome assessment, investigators stayed blinded to trial group allocation. The TCR-sequenced set comprised around 32 samples: around 20 Ad26.COV2.S vaccine recipients, 5 placebo recipients and 8 SARS-CoV-2 convalescent individuals. The full study reports these points: Spike-specific TCR breadth was higher in Ad26.COV2.S recipients than in placebo recipients (P = 0.0014). The study lacked the statistical power to compare responses across vaccine doses or regimens. The authors noted that the TCR breadth and depth analyses may have underestimated total T cell responses. Non-spike TCR breadth was comparable between vaccine and placebo recipients, consistent with the vaccine containing only spike. After vaccination, substantial breadth of spike-specific CD8+ and CD4+ T cell responses was reported.

Its CDR3 holds 13 amino acids, cysteine through phenylalanine. The read is trimmed to its CDR3 DNA, 39 bases read in frame from base 1. CDR1 and CDR2, per the germline V gene, are MNHEY and SVGAGI. Germline trimming amounts to 2 bases on V and 5 bases on J, with 3 as the count of junction bases outside the gene matches. The immunoSEQ Assay was used to sequence TCRbeta CDR3 regions. After extraction, genomic DNA underwent amplification by bias-controlled multiplex PCR, followed by high-throughput sequencing. Per the source publication's procedure: To quantify the absolute abundance of every unique TCRbeta CDR3 region, sequences were collapsed and filtered. T cell fraction was estimated by normalizing TCRbeta template counts to usable DNA, with usable DNA measured through amplification of reference genes found in all nucleated cells. Repertoire TCRs were annotated as SARS-CoV-2-specific by exact matching of V gene, CDR3 amino acid sequence and J gene to a known reactive TCR set. The reference SARS-CoV-2 TCR set came from MIRA and was filtered for enrichment in COVID-19-positive ImmuneCODE repertoires, removing public or cross-reactive TCRs. Drawing on the MIRA antigens, annotated TCRs were analysed further at the level of specific ORF or position within ORF. Depth was the summed frequency of annotated unique rearrangements, while breadth was defined as annotated unique rearrangements over total unique productive rearrangements. Two-sided Wilcoxon rank-sum tests were applied when comparing TCR breadth between groups. The immuneACCESS repertoire file appears here via TCRdb, limited to in-frame rearrangements. These files lack a portion of the clones; in checked studies, under half of the deficit traces to unresolved V genes, and the cause of the others is not known. That table furnishes V, J and clone size, whereas the DNA furnished D and trimming. This sample has a few hundred thousand clones in its table, and about nine tenths of those were observed once. The ten largest clones capture about 3.5% of the sample.

The treatment or condition label of this sample denotes: around 19 received Ad26.COV2.S at low or high dose, single or two shots; 5 received placebo; per-sample allocation not given. For vaccine and placebo recipients, repertoires were sequenced using samples collected on day 63 after the first injection. Cohort 1b enrolled around 23 adults aged 18-55 years at a single site in Boston, USA, between 29 July and 7 August 2020. Ad26.COV2.S consisted of a replication-incompetent adenovirus type 26 vector by which a prefusion-stabilized SARS-CoV-2 spike protein from the original Wuhan strain was expressed. Note on this clone: Its antigen is currently not known. There are no base qualities to consult, and no much larger clone falls within one base.

Recombination connected TRBV6-5 to TRBJ2-7, with TRBD1 identical over 7 junction bases. The clonotype was recovered from a person between 18 and 59 years old who received the Ad26.COV2.S COVID-19 vaccine or a placebo. Source: peripheral blood, taken in a trial of Ad26.COV2.S vaccine versus placebo. The CDR3 loop reads CASSYTGENEQYF. The DNA sequence reads TGTGCCAGCAGTTACACAGGGGAAAACGAGCAGTACTTC.